This T cell receptor beta chain came from a study of blood T cell repertoires in COVID-19. Background on the study: There were acute and convalescent COVID-19 samples, and they came from the United States, Italy and Spain. PBMCs, B-cell-depleted T cells, or T cells were the source of the cDNA or gDNA that made up the material.

The germline CDR1 and CDR2 sequences are SGHTA and FQGNSA. The CDR3 has 14 residues. The V gene lost 3 bases and the J gene lost 9 bases, with 12 bases spanning the gap. In the authors' methods: Estimated nucleated cell counts came from reference gene primer amplification. Libraries were prepared by immunoSEQ multiplex PCR; TCRdb keeps only in-frame clonotypes and omits some of them. The D gene and trimming were derived from the DNA, and the V and J assignments and clone size from that table. The data show about 150,000 clones, about 85% seen once. While infection was still active, Seattle patients were enrolled and then followed longitudinally.

The material sequenced was peripheral blood. This TCR was recovered from a man in his fifties or sixties with COVID-19, enrolled during active disease. This chain joins TRBV7-2 and TRBJ1-6, with a possible D match to TRBD1 (6 bases). CDR3 sequence: CASSFSQGSSPLHF. CDR3 DNA sequence: TGTGCCAGCAGCTTTAGCCAGGGGAGTTCACCCCTCCACTTT.